This entry lists 23 T cell receptor beta chains sequenced from one sample in a study of T cells expressing NK-cell markers. TCRdb processed the 5' RACE reads again and assigns one entry to each CDR3 protein, with no DNA. This listing includes around 100,000 distinct CDR3 sequences. The sequenced material came from blood T cells: a sorted CD56 or NKG2C T cell subset, CD4+ or CD8+ T cells, or bulk PBMC T cells (not recorded which). The receptors originated from a woman aged 18 to 75 in good health.

The gene calls are TRBV20-1 and TRBJ1-2. Germline CDR1 reads DFQATT; CDR2 reads SNEGSKA (reference sequence). The CDR3 extends over 17 amino acids. The CDR3 region is CSARVFWREGRNYGYTF.

The chain's CDR3 is CASSSGLAGPYNEQFF. The chain recombines TRBV5-4 with TRBJ2-1; TCRdb's D call of TRBD2 is untestable without DNA. CDR3 length equals 16 residues. The germline gives CDR1 SGHNT, CDR2 YYREEE (reference sequence).

The rearrangement uses TRBV9 and TRBJ2-5; TCRdb names TRBD2, which stays unverified in the absence of DNA. This CDR3 has 15 residues. Germline CDR1 SGDLS, CDR2 YYNGEE. Here the CDR3 reads CASSVVGGGPETQYF.

This sequence joins TRBV12-3 or TRBV12-4 and TRBJ1-2; TCRdb indicates TRBD1, and absent DNA this call remains unverified. CDR3 length equals 14 residues. CDR3 region: CASSWRGTYYGYTF.

This chain joins TRBV12-3 or TRBV12-4 and TRBJ2-1. CDR3 length: 14 residues. The CDR3 sequence: CASSFSNSYNEQFF.

The chain recombines TRBV12-3 or TRBV12-4 with TRBJ1-5; there is no DNA to check the TCRdb D call of TRBD1. The CDR3 consists of 17 residues. CDR3 region: CASSEYATGVSVQPQHF.

This chain joins TRBV9 and TRBJ1-5; with no DNA, the TCRdb D assignment of TRBD1 cannot be verified. The CDR3 spans 14 residues. Germline CDR1 reads SGDLS; CDR2 reads YYNGEE. The CDR3: CASSGGQGDQPQHF.

This chain uses TRBV6-5 with TRBJ1-5; TCRdb designates TRBD1, a call that cannot be tested without DNA. CDR1 is MNHEY, CDR2 SVGAGI, per germline. The CDR3 runs 15 residues. CDR3 sequence reads: CASSSTGFSNQPQHF.

The CDR3 sequence: CASSTTGTPNTGELFF. J is TRBJ2-2 and V is TRBV28; TCRdb reports TRBD2, a call that lacks DNA to check it against. Germline CDR1 reads MDHEN; CDR2 reads SYDVKM. This CDR3 is 16 amino acids long.

The V and J genes are TRBV10-3 and TRBJ2-7; the TCRdb D gene call, TRBD2, has no DNA to confirm it. The CDR3 is 13 amino acids. Germline CDR1 ENHRY, CDR2 SYGVKD. The CDR3 spells CAISEGLAGEQYF.

The chain combines TRBV19 with TRBJ2-1. This CDR3 is built from 15 residues. CDR1 is LNHDA, CDR2 SQIVND, per germline (reference sequence). This CDR3 reads CASSRGGSPYNEQFF.

This chain links TRBV28 with TRBJ2-1; no DNA is available, so the TRBD2 call from TCRdb remains unchecked. This CDR3 spans 16 amino acids. Germline CDR1 MDHEN, CDR2 SYDVKM. CDR3 region: CASSFPAGGSYNEQFF.

This chain connects TRBV4-3 to TRBJ2-1; TCRdb's D gene call, TRBD2, goes unchecked for lack of DNA. Per the germline V gene, CDR1 is LGHNA and CDR2 is YSLEER. The CDR3 runs to 17 residues. The CDR3 loop reads CASSQVGAGGDGGEQFF.

The chain recombines TRBV11-2 with TRBJ2-2. Germline lookup yields CDR1 SGHAT and CDR2 FQNNGV. The CDR3 runs to 15 residues. The CDR3 loop is CASSYNSGKTGELFF.

The V gene is TRBV7-9, the J gene TRBJ2-2. The CDR3 length is 14 residues. Germline-derived CDR1 and CDR2 are SEHNR and FQNEAQ (reference sequence). The CDR3 region is CASSPPGSLGELFF. The full variable domain, its missing parts supplied by reference TRBV7-9 and TRBJ2-2, is DTGVSQNPRHKITKRGQNVTFRCDPISEHNRLYWYRQTLGQGPEFLTYFQNEAQLEKSRLLSDRFSAERPKGSFSTLEIQRTEQGDSAMYLCASSPPGSLGELFFGEGSRLTVL.

The chain combines TRBV7-2 with TRBJ1-1; TCRdb designates TRBD1, a call that cannot be tested without DNA. The CDR3 is 18 amino acids. From germline, CDR1 is SGHTA and CDR2 FQGNSA. The CDR3 reads CASSLVAGTGGLHTEAFF.

The chain carries TRBV21-1 and TRBJ2-1; TCRdb designates TRBD1, a call that cannot be tested without DNA. TRBV21-1 is a documented pseudogene. The CDR3 has 15 residues. The CDR3 loop is CASSTPGQGAIEQFF.

This chain links TRBV4-1 with TRBJ2-3. Germline loops: CDR1 MGHRA, CDR2 YSYEKL. The CDR3 covers 15 residues. The CDR3 reads CASSPKTASTDTQYF.

The rearrangement uses TRBV10-2 and TRBJ2-1. Looked up from germline, CDR1 is WSHSY and CDR2 is SAAADI. CDR3 length: 11 residues. CDR3 loop: CASSYNDEQFF.

This chain's CDR3 is CASSFARSETQYF. The V gene is TRBV28, the J gene TRBJ2-5. Per the germline V gene, CDR1 is MDHEN and CDR2 is SYDVKM. CDR3 length equals 13 residues.

This chain uses TRBV12-3 or TRBV12-4 with TRBJ2-5; TCRdb lists TRBD1, though no DNA is available to test this call. The CDR3 spans 15 residues. The CDR3 reads CASSLGGAAQETQYF.

V is TRBV15 and J is TRBJ2-3; TCRdb's assignment of TRBD1 cannot be checked, as there is no DNA. CDR1 is LNHNV, CDR2 YYDKDF, per germline (reference sequence). The CDR3 spans 16 residues. CDR3 protein: CATSPGGTARTDTQYF.

The V and J genes are TRBV2 and TRBJ2-1; TCRdb proposes TRBD1, but this gene call is untestable without DNA. The CDR3 has 14 amino acids. Germline V gene data show CDR1 as SNHLY and CDR2 as FYNNEI. The CDR3 is CASTPRDSYNEQFF. Full variable domain (remainder filled in from reference TRBV2 and TRBJ2-1): EPEVTQTPSHQVTQMGQEVILRCVPISNHLYFYWYRQILGQKVEFLVSFYNNEISEKSEIFDDQFSVERPDGSNFTLKIRSTKLEDSAMYFCASTPRDSYNEQFFGPGTRLTVL.